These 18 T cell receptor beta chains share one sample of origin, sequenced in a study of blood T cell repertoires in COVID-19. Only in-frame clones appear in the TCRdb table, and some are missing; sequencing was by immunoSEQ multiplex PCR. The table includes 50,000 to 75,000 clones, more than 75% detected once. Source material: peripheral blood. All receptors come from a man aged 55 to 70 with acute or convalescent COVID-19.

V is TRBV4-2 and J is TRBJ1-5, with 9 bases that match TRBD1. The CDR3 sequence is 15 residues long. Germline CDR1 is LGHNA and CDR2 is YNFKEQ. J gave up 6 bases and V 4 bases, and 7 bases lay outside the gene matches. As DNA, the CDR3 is TGTGCCAGCAGCCCAACAGGGACAGGGAGTCAGCCCCAGCATTTT. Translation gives CASSPTGTGSQPQHF.

The CDR3 sequence is CSASVRVRAKETQYF. CDR3 in DNA: TGCAGTGCTAGTGTCCGGGTGAGAGCAAAAGAGACCCAGTACTTC. The chain links TRBV20-1 to TRBJ2-5; the D is unclear. The CDR3 spans 15 residues. Germline assignment: CDR1 DFQATT and CDR2 SNEGSKA (reference sequence). Trimming removed 3 bases from V and 3 bases from J, with 17 bases in between.

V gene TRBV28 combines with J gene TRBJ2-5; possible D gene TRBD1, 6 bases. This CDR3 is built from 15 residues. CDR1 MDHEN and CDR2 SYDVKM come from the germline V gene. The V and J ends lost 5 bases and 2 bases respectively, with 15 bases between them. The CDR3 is CASSGSWGTQETQYF. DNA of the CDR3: TGTGCCAGCAGTGGGTCGTGGGGGACACAAGAGACCCAGTACTTC.

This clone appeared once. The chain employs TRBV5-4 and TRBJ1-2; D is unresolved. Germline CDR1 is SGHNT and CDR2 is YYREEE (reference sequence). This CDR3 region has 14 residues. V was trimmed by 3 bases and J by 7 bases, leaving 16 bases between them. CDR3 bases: TGTGCCAGCAGCTGGGCGGGAGGCATAGGTGGCTACACCTTC. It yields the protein CASSWAGGIGGYTF.

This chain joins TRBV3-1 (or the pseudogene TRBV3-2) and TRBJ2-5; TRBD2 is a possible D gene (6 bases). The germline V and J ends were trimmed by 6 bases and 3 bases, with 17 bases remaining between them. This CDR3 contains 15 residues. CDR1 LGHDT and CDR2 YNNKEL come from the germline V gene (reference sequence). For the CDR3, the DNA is TGTGCCAGCAGAGTGGGCGGGGTCGCTAAAGAGACCCAGTACTTC. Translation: CASRVGGVAKETQYF.

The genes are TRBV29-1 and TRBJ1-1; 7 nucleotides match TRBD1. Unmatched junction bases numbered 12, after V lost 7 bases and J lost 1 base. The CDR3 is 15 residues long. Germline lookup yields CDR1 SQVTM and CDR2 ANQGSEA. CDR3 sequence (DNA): TGCAGCGCCGAGGCGACAGGGAGGCCGAACACTGAAGCTTTCTTT. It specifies CSAEATGRPNTEAFF.

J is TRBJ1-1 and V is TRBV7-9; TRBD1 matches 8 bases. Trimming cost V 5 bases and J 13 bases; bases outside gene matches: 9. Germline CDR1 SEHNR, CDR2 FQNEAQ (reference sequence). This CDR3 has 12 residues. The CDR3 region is CASSAGQGWVFF. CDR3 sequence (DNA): TGTGCCAGCAGCGCCGGACAGGGCTGGGTTTTCTTT.

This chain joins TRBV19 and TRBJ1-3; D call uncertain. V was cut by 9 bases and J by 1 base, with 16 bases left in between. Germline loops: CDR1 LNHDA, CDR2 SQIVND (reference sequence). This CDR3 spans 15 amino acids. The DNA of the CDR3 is TGTGCCAGGACTAGGGTACTCGGTTCTGGAAACACCATATATTTT. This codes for CARTRVLGSGNTIYF. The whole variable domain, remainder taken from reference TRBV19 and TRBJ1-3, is DGGITQSPKYLFRKEGQNVTLSCEQNLNHDAMYWYRQDPGQGLRLIYYSQIVNDFQKGDIAEGYSVSREKKESFPLTVTSAQKNPTAFYLCARTRVLGSGNTIYFGEGSWLTVV.

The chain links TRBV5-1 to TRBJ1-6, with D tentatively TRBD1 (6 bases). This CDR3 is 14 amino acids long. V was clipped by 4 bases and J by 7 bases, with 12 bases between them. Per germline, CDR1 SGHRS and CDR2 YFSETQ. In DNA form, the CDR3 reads TGCGCCAGCAGCCCCGGGGGGCCGAATTCACCCCTCCACTTT. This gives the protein CASSPGGPNSPLHF.

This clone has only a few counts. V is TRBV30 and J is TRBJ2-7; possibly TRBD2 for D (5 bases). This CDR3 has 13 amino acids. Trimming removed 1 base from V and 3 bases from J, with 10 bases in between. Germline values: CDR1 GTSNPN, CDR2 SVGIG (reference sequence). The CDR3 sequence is CAWSEGLSYEQYF. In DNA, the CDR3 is TGTGCCTGGAGTGAAGGACTTAGCTACGAGCAGTACTTC.

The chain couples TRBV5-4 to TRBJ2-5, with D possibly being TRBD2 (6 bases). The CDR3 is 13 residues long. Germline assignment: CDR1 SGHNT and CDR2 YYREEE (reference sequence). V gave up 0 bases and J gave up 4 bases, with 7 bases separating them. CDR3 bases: TGTGCCAGCAGCTTGGGGCGGGGAGAGACCCAGTACTTC. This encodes CASSLGRGETQYF.

The CDR3 DNA reads TGTGCCAGCAGTGAAACCCCGCGAGCGGTCTCCTACAATGAGCAGTTCTTC. Translated: CASSETPRAVSYNEQFF. The rearrangement uses TRBV6-1 and TRBJ2-1, with D perhaps matching TRBD2 (5 bases). The V gene lost 2 bases and the J gene lost 0 bases, with 14 bases spanning the gap. The CDR3 is made up of 17 amino acids. Germline V CDR1 and CDR2: MNHNS, SASEGT.

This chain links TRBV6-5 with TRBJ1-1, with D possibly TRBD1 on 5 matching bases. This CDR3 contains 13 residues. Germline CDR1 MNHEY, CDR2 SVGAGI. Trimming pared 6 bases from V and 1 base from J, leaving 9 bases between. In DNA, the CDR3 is TGTGCCAGCAGGCACGGGGGGAACACTGAAGCTTTCTTT. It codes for CASRHGGNTEAFF.

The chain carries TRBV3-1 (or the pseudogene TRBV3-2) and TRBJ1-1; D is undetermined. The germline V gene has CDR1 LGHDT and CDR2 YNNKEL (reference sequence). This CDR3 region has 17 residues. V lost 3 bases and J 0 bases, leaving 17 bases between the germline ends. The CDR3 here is CASSQGGWGIMNTEAFF. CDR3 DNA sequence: TGTGCCAGCAGCCAGGGAGGGTGGGGTATTATGAACACTGAAGCTTTCTTT.

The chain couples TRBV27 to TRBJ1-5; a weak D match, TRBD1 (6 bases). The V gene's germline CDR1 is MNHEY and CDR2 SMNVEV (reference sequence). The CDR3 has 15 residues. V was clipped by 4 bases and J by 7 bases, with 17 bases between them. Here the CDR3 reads CASSSSFQGLQPQHF. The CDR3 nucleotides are TGTGCCAGCAGTTCGTCATTTCAGGGGTTACAGCCCCAGCATTTT.

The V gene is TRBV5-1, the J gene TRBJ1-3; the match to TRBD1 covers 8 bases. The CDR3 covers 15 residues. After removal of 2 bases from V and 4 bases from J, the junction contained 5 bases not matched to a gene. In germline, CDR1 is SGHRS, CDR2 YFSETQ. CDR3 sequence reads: CASSLRTGIGNTIYF. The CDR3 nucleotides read TGCGCCAGCAGCTTAAGGACAGGGATCGGAAACACCATATATTTT.

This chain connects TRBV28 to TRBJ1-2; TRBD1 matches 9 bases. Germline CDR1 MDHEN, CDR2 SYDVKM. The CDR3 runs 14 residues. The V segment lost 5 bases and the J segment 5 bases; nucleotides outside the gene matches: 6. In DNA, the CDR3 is TGTGCCAGCAGTCTCCCGGGGACAGGGTATGGCTACACCTTC. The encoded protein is CASSLPGTGYGYTF.

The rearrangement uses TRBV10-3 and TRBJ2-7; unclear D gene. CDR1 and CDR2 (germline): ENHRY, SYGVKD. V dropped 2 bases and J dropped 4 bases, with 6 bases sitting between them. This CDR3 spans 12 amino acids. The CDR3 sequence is CAISESRYEQYF. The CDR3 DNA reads TGTGCCATCAGTGAGAGCCGTTACGAGCAGTACTTC.